The T cell receptor beta chain described here comes from a study of blood T cell repertoires in COVID-19. Turning to the study itself: Sources were T cells, B-cell-depleted T cells, or PBMCs; the material itself was cDNA or gDNA.

Measured with immunoSEQ multiplex PCR; TCRdb has only the in-frame clones, and not every one. The table has 200,000 to 250,000 clones, approximately 90% seen once. V shed 4 bases and J shed 8 bases, with 17 bases lying between them. This CDR3 spans 15 amino acids. In germline, CDR1 is SNHLY, CDR2 FYNNEI. Resolution of symptoms, clearance, or two negative PCRs was present in recovered Cohort 3 donors. This TCR was recovered from a man younger than 45 who had recovered from COVID-19. The sample taken for sequencing was PBMCs or T cells enriched from blood (not recorded which). The chain recombines TRBV2 with TRBJ2-2; weak D call: TRBD2 (5 bases). The DNA of the CDR3 is TGTGCCAGCAGTGCTCTAGTCGGACTTACAGGGGAGCTGTTTTTT. Translated: CASSALVGLTGELFF. Full variable domain (remainder filled in from reference TRBV2 and TRBJ2-2): EPEVTQTPSHQVTQMGQEVILRCVPISNHLYFYWYRQILGQKVEFLVSFYNNEISEKSEIFDDQFSVERPDGSNFTLKIRSTKLEDSAMYFCASSALVGLTGELFFGEGSRLTVL.